This T cell receptor beta chain was profiled in a study of cytomegalovirus exposure and HLA in healthy donors. Study-level findings and limits: Later genetic work tied a missense DCLRE1C variant to beta-chain V and J trimming. In a later analysis, the majority of CMV-associated beta chains seemingly showed HLA restriction.

The PCR used 60 Vbeta and 13 Jbeta primers. Authors' analysis steps: In a later analysis, roughly 10 million of 60 million to 80 million unique beta chains occurred in at least two donors. The data were produced by immunoSEQ multiplex PCR, yet TCRdb's version contains in-frame clones alone and is incomplete. The V and J calls and clone size were taken over from that table, and D and trimming were inferred from the DNA. The data contain 150,000 to 200,000 clones, around four fifths of them seen just once; the ten biggest clones take up about 1.5%. Points on this clone: Its antigen is unidentified.

Germline-derived CDR1 and CDR2 are SGHRS and YFSETQ. CDR3 size: 16 residues. The ends were cut back, 4 bases at V and 0 bases at J, with 13 bases in the middle. The chain carries TRBV5-1 and TRBJ2-2, with a weak D call TRBD2 (6 bases). The TCR comes from a male donor in good health and CMV-seronegative. Sequencing was carried out using PBMCs. The CDR3 DNA sequence: TGCGCCAGCAGCCCTGGGACTCGCACGAACACCGGGGAGCTGTTTTTT. Protein sequence: CASSPGTRTNTGELFF.